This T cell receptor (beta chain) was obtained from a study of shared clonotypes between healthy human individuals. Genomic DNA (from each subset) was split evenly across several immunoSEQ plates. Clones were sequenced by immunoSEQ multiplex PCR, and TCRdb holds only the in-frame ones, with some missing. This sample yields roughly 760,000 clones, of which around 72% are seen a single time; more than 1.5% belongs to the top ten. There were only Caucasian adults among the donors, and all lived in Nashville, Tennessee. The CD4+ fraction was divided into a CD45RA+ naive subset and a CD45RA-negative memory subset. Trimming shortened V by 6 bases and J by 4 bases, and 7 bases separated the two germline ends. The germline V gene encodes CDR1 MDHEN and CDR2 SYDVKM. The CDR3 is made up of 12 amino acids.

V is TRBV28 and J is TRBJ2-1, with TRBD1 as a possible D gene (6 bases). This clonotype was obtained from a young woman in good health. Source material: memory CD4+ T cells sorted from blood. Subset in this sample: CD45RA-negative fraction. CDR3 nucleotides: TGTGCCAGCAGCGGACAGTACAATGAGCAGTTCTTC. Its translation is CASSGQYNEQFF.